The 24 T cell receptor beta chains below were found in one sample sequenced in a study of blood T cell repertoires in COVID-19. Sequenced by immunoSEQ multiplex PCR; TCRdb stores in-frame clones only, minus some. The sample gives hundreds of thousands of clones, 75% to 90% of which show up once; 3.5% to 4% is in the top ten. The specimen was peripheral blood. Receptor source: a woman aged 18-35 years with acute or convalescent COVID-19.

This chain connects TRBV7-9 to TRBJ2-1; TRBD2 aligns across 9 bases. The germline V gene has CDR1 SEHNR and CDR2 FQNEAQ (reference sequence). This CDR3 has 18 residues. The trim removed 1 base at V and 9 bases at J, leaving 16 bases unmatched. The CDR3 protein is CASSLEGPGGGADGEQFF. In DNA form, the CDR3 reads TGTGCCAGCAGCTTAGAGGGGCCCGGCGGGGGGGCCGACGGTGAGCAGTTCTTC.

V gene TRBV7-3 combines with J gene TRBJ1-2, with TRBD1 matching 9 bases. CDR1 is SGHTA, CDR2 FQGTGA, per germline. Trimming cost V 4 bases and J 6 bases; bases outside gene matches: 6. The CDR3 extends over 14 amino acids. The CDR3 nucleotides read TGTGCCAGCAGCTCGACAGGGGGTCAGCATGGCTACACCTTC. This translates into CASSSTGGQHGYTF.

This clone was seen at least ten times. This rearrangement joins TRBV5-6 to TRBJ2-1, with D perhaps TRBD2 (5 bases). The germline gives CDR1 SGHDT, CDR2 YYEEEE. The CDR3 has 14 amino acids. Trimming took off 3 bases at V and 6 bases at J, with 13 bases between the two ends. CDR3: CASSSWAGGNEQFF. CDR3 DNA sequence: TGTGCCAGCAGCTCGTGGGCCGGAGGCAATGAGCAGTTCTTC.

This clone came up once. This chain connects TRBV9 to TRBJ1-6; no reliable D call. Trimming shortened V by 4 bases and J by 7 bases, and 12 bases separated the two germline ends. The CDR3 is 14 residues long. Germline V gene sequence: CDR1 SGDLS, CDR2 YYNGEE. The CDR3 spells CASSSSGGNSPLHF. DNA of the CDR3: TGTGCCAGCAGCTCTAGCGGTGGGAATTCACCCCTCCACTTT.

This clone was counted at least ten times. The rearrangement links TRBV2 to TRBJ2-3; D call uncertain. Trimming stripped 6 bases from V and 1 base from J, with 14 bases between. CDR1 and CDR2 from the germline V gene are SNHLY and FYNNEI. This CDR3 is built from 15 residues. This chain's CDR3 is CASRAQVLGTDTQYF. The DNA for the CDR3 is TGTGCCAGCAGGGCCCAGGTGCTGGGCACAGATACGCAGTATTTT.

This clone was counted once. The rearrangement joins TRBV30 to TRBJ2-7, with TRBD1 identical over 9 bases. CDR1 is GTSNPN and CDR2 is SVGIG in the germline V gene (reference sequence). Losses at the gene ends were 5 bases for V and 5 bases for J; bases not matched to a gene: 7. The CDR3 covers 13 residues. CDR3 loop: CAWRTGAVDEQYF. The CDR3 DNA reads TGTGCCTGGCGGACAGGGGCAGTGGACGAGCAGTACTTC. The complete variable domain, with remaining parts taken from reference TRBV30 and TRBJ2-7, reads SQTIHQWPATLVQPVGSPLSLECTVEGTSNPNLYWYRQAAGRGLQLLFYSVGIGQISSEVPQNLSASRPQDRQFILSSKKLLLSDSGFYLCAWRTGAVDEQYFGPGTRLTVT.

The V and J genes are TRBV10-1 and TRBJ2-4; 7 nucleotides line up with TRBD2. V lost 10 bases to trimming and J lost 9 bases; unmatched junction nucleotides: 12. From germline, CDR1 is WNHNN and CDR2 SYGVQD (reference sequence). The CDR3 consists of 13 residues. The CDR3 region is CATSTSSGAIQYF. The CDR3 DNA follows: TGCGCCACCTCGACTAGCTCTGGAGCCATTCAGTACTTC.

V is TRBV4-1 and J is TRBJ2-7, with 9 bases aligning to TRBD1. The trim removed 0 bases at V and 5 bases at J, leaving 5 bases unmatched. CDR3 length: 15 residues. Germline V gene data show CDR1 as MGHRA and CDR2 as YSYEKL. CDR3 residues: CASSQEGTGNDEQYF. In DNA, the CDR3 is TGCGCCAGCAGCCAAGAAGGGACAGGGAACGACGAGCAGTACTTC.

This clone was found once. The chain links TRBV6-5 to TRBJ2-3, with a tentative D call TRBD1 (5 bases). The germline V gene has CDR1 MNHEY and CDR2 SVGAGI. CDR3 length: 14 residues. Trimming pared 7 bases from V and 0 bases from J, leaving 11 bases between. CDR3 nucleotides: TGTGCCAGCACCAAGAGACAGAGCACAGATACGCAGTATTTT. This gives the protein CASTKRQSTDTQYF.

V gene TRBV5-1 combines with J gene TRBJ1-1; 7 nucleotides match TRBD1. CDR1 and CDR2 (germline): SGHRS, YFSETQ. With V trimmed by 4 bases and J by 4 bases, 7 bases remained unmatched. The CDR3 consists of 14 residues. The CDR3 loop reads CASSETTGRTEAFF. The CDR3 DNA reads TGCGCCAGCAGCGAGACGACAGGGCGCACTGAAGCTTTCTTT.

The CDR3 here is CASSLGEALYEQYF. The CDR3 DNA reads TGTGCCAGCAGCCTGGGGGAGGCCTTATACGAGCAGTACTTC. V is TRBV5-8 and J is TRBJ2-7; tentative D call: TRBD2 (6 bases). This CDR3 is built from 14 residues. The V gene's germline CDR1 is SGHTS and CDR2 YDEGEE. The V gene lost 4 bases and the J gene lost 4 bases, with 15 bases spanning the gap. The variable domain in full, with the rest retrieved from reference TRBV5-8 and TRBJ2-7, is EAGVTQSPTHLIKTRGQQATLRCSPISGHTSVYWYQQALGLGLQFLLWYDEGEERNRGNFPPRFSGRQFPNYSSELNVNALELEDSALYLCASSLGEALYEQYFGPGTRLTVT.

This clone has just one count. V gene TRBV2 combines with J gene TRBJ2-3; no clear D gene. Trimming removed 3 bases from V and 6 bases from J, with 13 bases in between. In germline, CDR1 is SNHLY, CDR2 FYNNEI. The length of the CDR3 is 14 residues. The CDR3 DNA is TGTGCCAGCAGTGACTGGAGCCCTTCGGATACGCAGTATTTT. It translates to CASSDWSPSDTQYF.

The rearrangement joins TRBV2 to TRBJ1-2; D uncertain. Germline assignment: CDR1 SNHLY and CDR2 FYNNEI. V was trimmed by 6 bases and J by 4 bases, leaving 12 bases between them. The CDR3 runs 13 residues. CDR3 amino acids: CASRLVRSYGYTF. The CDR3 bases are TGTGCCAGCAGACTCGTACGGTCCTATGGCTACACCTTC.

The chain employs TRBV19 and TRBJ2-3; D ambiguous. Trimming left V 4 bases short and J 2 bases short, with 10 bases between. CDR1 is LNHDA and CDR2 is SQIVND in the germline V gene (reference sequence). CDR3 size: 14 residues. The CDR3 spells CASSNLQTTDTQYF. The CDR3 coding sequence is TGTGCCAGTAGTAACTTACAGACCACAGATACGCAGTATTTT. Full variable domain (outside the CDR3, taken from reference TRBV19 and TRBJ2-3): DGGITQSPKYLFRKEGQNVTLSCEQNLNHDAMYWYRQDPGQGLRLIYYSQIVNDFQKGDIAEGYSVSREKKESFPLTVTSAQKNPTAFYLCASSNLQTTDTQYFGPGTRLTVL.

The rearrangement joins TRBV19 to TRBJ1-5; the match to TRBD1 covers 7 bases. After removal of 10 bases from V and 5 bases from J, the junction contained 8 bases not matched to a gene. This CDR3 spans 13 amino acids. CDR1 LNHDA and CDR2 SQIVND come from the germline V gene (reference sequence). The CDR3 sequence is CATQYRGDQPQHF. CDR3 in DNA: TGTGCCACCCAATACAGGGGTGATCAGCCCCAGCATTTT.

The chain has TRBV7-9 and TRBJ2-6; D call uncertain. Trimming removed 9 bases from V and 4 bases from J, with 4 bases in between. Germline lookup yields CDR1 SEHNR and CDR2 FQNEAQ (reference sequence). The CDR3 consists of 11 residues. The CDR3 spells CASEGANVLTF. In DNA, the CDR3 is TGTGCCAGTGAGGGGGCCAACGTCCTGACTTTC.

J is TRBJ1-1 and V is TRBV25-1, with D maybe TRBD1 (5 bases). Germline V gives CDR1 MGHDK, CDR2 SYGVNS. The CDR3 totals 13 residues. V shed 7 bases and J shed 3 bases, with 12 bases lying between them. CDR3 bases: TGTGCCAGCACACAAAAAGGGGACACTGAAGCTTTCTTT. Protein: CASTQKGDTEAFF.

This clone was counted a few times. The chain uses TRBV28 and TRBJ1-5, with D maybe TRBD1 (5 bases). V was pared by 2 bases and J by 3 bases, with 14 bases between. From germline, CDR1 is MDHEN and CDR2 SYDVKM. The CDR3 is 16 residues long. CDR3 loop: CASSLDRLESNQPQHF. The CDR3, as DNA: TGTGCCAGCAGTTTAGACAGATTGGAATCCAATCAGCCCCAGCATTTT.

V gene TRBV10-1 combines with J gene TRBJ1-1; no clear D. The CDR3 is 14 residues long. Germline V gives CDR1 WNHNN, CDR2 SYGVQD (reference sequence). V lost 0 bases and J lost 1, with 6 bases in between. CDR3 amino acids: CASSESTANTEAFF. DNA for the CDR3: TGCGCCAGCAGTGAGTCGACTGCGAACACTGAAGCTTTCTTT.

The chain has TRBV15 and TRBJ1-4, with unresolved D. This CDR3 region has 15 residues. CDR1 and CDR2 (germline): LNHNV, YYDKDF (reference sequence). V dropped 0 bases and J dropped 2 bases, with 7 bases sitting between them. The CDR3 sequence is CATSRDVETNEKLFF. CDR3 nucleotide sequence: TGTGCCACCAGCAGAGATGTGGAGACTAATGAAAAACTGTTTTTT.

The gene calls are TRBV6-5 and TRBJ1-1; D uncertain. Germline V gene lookup returns CDR1 MNHEY and CDR2 SVGAGI. The CDR3 is 14 amino acids. Trimming took 10 bases from V and 3 from J, leaving 18 bases between them. The CDR3 is CATSHPGEDTEAFF. In DNA, the CDR3 is TGTGCCACTTCCCACCCCGGGGAGGACACTGAAGCTTTCTTT.

This clone appeared a few times. V gene TRBV12-5 combines with J gene TRBJ2-5; 9 bases agree with TRBD1. Germline lookup yields CDR1 LGHNT and CDR2 FRNRAP. Losses at the gene ends were 5 bases for V and 5 bases for J; bases not matched to a gene: 9. The CDR3 consists of 15 residues. In DNA form, the CDR3 reads TGTGCTAGTGGTCCAGGGACAGGGAGGAGGGAGACCCAGTACTTC. This translates into CASGPGTGRRETQYF.

V gene TRBV7-9 combines with J gene TRBJ1-4; no definite D call. Germline V lookup: CDR1 SEHNR, CDR2 FQNEAQ (reference sequence). V lost 5 bases, J lost 2 bases, and 12 bases lay in between. The CDR3 length is 15 residues. CDR3 in DNA: TGTGCCAGCAGCCGGGATTCCCGGACTAATGAAAAACTGTTTTTT. Translated, it gives CASSRDSRTNEKLFF.

The genes are TRBV6-5 and TRBJ2-1; perhaps TRBD2 as D (5 bases). The germline V gene has CDR1 MNHEY and CDR2 SVGAGI. There are 11 residues in the CDR3. Trimming removed 8 bases at V and 3 bases at J, with 5 bases between. For the CDR3, the DNA is TGTGCCAGCCGGGACTACAATGAGCAGTTCTTC. Protein product: CASRDYNEQFF.